This T cell receptor beta chain was identified during a study of OX40 agonist ivuxolimab in advanced cancers. Generated by immunoSEQ multiplex PCR, the TCRdb table keeps only in-frame clones and is missing some. The repertoire consists of 36,000 or so clones, with over 75% occurring once and the leading ten covering roughly a fifth. V was trimmed by 1 base and J by 2 bases, leaving 10 bases between them. This CDR3 is 15 amino acids long. Germline CDR1 and CDR2: SGHDT and YYEEEE. The chain recombines TRBV5-6 with TRBJ2-1, with D perhaps TRBD1 (5 bases). Here the sequenced sample was CD4+ or CD8+ T cells sorted from blood, taken in a trial of the OX40 agonist ivuxolimab. The sequence derives from an adult with an advanced solid tumor such as melanoma, head and neck, liver or kidney cancer. The CDR3 region has the DNA TGTGCCAGCAGCTTGACGACAGCTACCTACAATGAGCAGTTCTTC. Its protein product is CASSLTTATYNEQFF.